This T cell receptor beta chain was identified in a study of T cell responses to AZD1222 COVID-19 vaccine. V lost 4 bases and J lost 5; bases outside the gene matches: 8. The CDR3 consists of 16 residues. Germline V gene sequence: CDR1 SGHNT, CDR2 YYREEE (reference sequence). Broader study findings: Reportedly, nearly half of unique spike TCRs recognized epitopes outside B.1.351/B.1.1.7 mutations. Repertoires in all cases were sampled only once the peak T cell response had passed. The donors showed a predominance of white British ancestry and of females, with possible underestimation of clonal diversity.

The protocol was immunoSEQ multiplex PCR, while the TCRdb copy is restricted to in-frame clones and leaves out a portion. The table lists approximately 170,000 clones, more than 85% of them singletons, with about 4.5% in the top ten. In its sample, this clone was seen once. Its antigen is undetermined. Source: peripheral blood, taken on day 0 of AZD1222 vaccination. V is TRBV5-4 and J is TRBJ1-6; 8 bases line up with TRBD1. The receptor comes from an adult in good health. The CDR3 spells CASSPGQGGNNSPLHF. The CDR3 region has the DNA TGTGCCAGCAGCCCCGGACAGGGAGGGAATAATTCACCCCTCCACTTT.